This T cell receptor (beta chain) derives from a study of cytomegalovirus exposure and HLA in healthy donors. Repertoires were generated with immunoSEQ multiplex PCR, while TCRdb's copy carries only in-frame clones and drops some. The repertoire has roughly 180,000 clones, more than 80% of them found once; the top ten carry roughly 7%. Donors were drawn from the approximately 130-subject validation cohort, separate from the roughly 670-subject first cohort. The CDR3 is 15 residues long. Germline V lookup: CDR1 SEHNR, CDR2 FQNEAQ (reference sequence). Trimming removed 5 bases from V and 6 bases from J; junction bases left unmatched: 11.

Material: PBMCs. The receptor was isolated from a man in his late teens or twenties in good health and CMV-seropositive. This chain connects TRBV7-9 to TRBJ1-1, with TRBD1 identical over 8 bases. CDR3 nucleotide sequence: TGTGCCAGCAGCCCCCTGGACAGGGAGGGAGCTGAAGCTTTCTTT. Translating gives CASSPLDREGAEAFF. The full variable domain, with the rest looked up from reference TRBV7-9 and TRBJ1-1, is DTGVSQNPRHKITKRGQNVTFRCDPISEHNRLYWYRQTLGQGPEFLTYFQNEAQLEKSRLLSDRFSAERPKGSFSTLEIQRTEQGDSAMYLCASSPLDREGAEAFFGQGTRLTVV.